The T cell receptor beta chain under discussion was sequenced for a study of blood T cell repertoires in COVID-19. Followed over time, Seattle patients had been enrolled while infection was active. Authors' data handling: Amplifying reference gene primers gave estimates of nucleated cell counts. Profiling relied on immunoSEQ multiplex PCR, and the TCRdb table lists in-frame clones only, not all of them. Clone size and the V and J calls come from that table; the DNA yielded D and trimming. Found here are approximately 100,000 clones, around 90% of them singletons; the top ten hold around 4.2%. This clone was observed a single time. Germline CDR1 is SGHTA and CDR2 is FQGNSA. The CDR3 runs to 13 residues. The V gene lost 3 bases and the J gene lost 2 bases, with 8 bases spanning the gap.

Sample: peripheral blood. This clonotype originated in a human donor with COVID-19, enrolled during active disease. The donor label of this sample is uncertain. The V and J genes are TRBV7-2 and TRBJ2-7; no clear D. The CDR3 DNA follows: TGTGCCAGCAGCTTCGGCACAGCCTACGAGCAGTACTTC. Translating it yields CASSFGTAYEQYF. Looking up the rest from reference TRBV7-2 and TRBJ2-7 gives the full variable domain: GAGVSQSPSNKVTEKGKDVELRCDPISGHTALYWYRQSLGQGLEFLIYFQGNSAPDKSGLPSDRFSAERTGGSVSTLTIQRTQQEDSAVYLCASSFGTAYEQYFGPGTRLTVT.